This TCR beta chain appears in the sequencing data of a study of blood T cell repertoires in COVID-19 (dated by TCRdb to the early 2020s). In the study overall: The collaborator samples originated in the United States, Italy and Spain and spanned the acute and convalescent phases of COVID-19. Where HLA class I and class II types were available, the types were taken from metadata supplied by the sample provider, not from assay-based typing. Samples came from the ongoing ImmuneRACE study (first 160 participants) plus 1,254 subjects from 6 global collaborators. The prospective study material was composed of cDNA or gDNA derived from T cells, B-cell-depleted T cells, or PBMCs. The repertoires were made available in a free public database intended to serve as a resource for research on the immune response to SARS-CoV-2. Nearly every sample came with metadata listing a de-identified subject ID, COVID-19 status, age in years and sex. The dataset comprised deeply sampled blood TCRbeta repertoires from subjects exposed to, actively infected with, or recovered from COVID-19. Points the paper makes about the study in general: The amount of clinical and demographic metadata varied by source and participant and was provided uncurated.

On this clone itself: Its target antigen remains unknown. The record has no base qualities; no much larger clone is one base away.

The collaborating institutions used their own protocols to collect whole blood in K2EDTA tubes. For TCRbeta analysis, collaborator samples were shipped as frozen whole blood, as isolated PBMCs, or as DNA extracted from either sample type. TCRbeta CDR3 regions were amplified from genomic DNA by means of the immunoSEQ Assay, a bias-controlled multiplex PCR. The authors' analysis ran thus. The number of nucleated cells in each sample was estimated by amplification of reference gene primers within the assay. Sequence reads were collapsed and filtered to measure the absolute abundance of every unique TCRbeta CDR3 rearrangement. For each sample, productive Simpson clonality was calculated as the square root of Simpson's diversity index across productive rearrangements. The table comes from immuneACCESS by way of TCRdb, which keeps in-frame sequences with V and J called. Part of the clones is missing from these tables; in studies checked, under half for an unresolved V gene and the rest for unknown reasons. V and J calls and clone size are those listed in that table; D and trimming were worked out from the DNA. For this sample the table gives hundreds of thousands of clones, of which around 90% were detected only once. Around 0.3% of the sample belongs to the ten largest clones.

This TCR was recovered from a woman aged 18 to 35 with acute or convalescent COVID-19. Input material: peripheral blood.

The bases read TGTGCCAGCAGCACGGGACTAGCAGCTTTAAACACCGGGGAGCTGTTTTTT. Its protein is CASSTGLAALNTGELFF. The V and J segments used are TRBV5-4 and TRBJ2-2, and TRBD2 aligns with 9 junction nucleotides. For this chain, trimming is 4 bases at the V end and 2 bases at the J end, and the number of junction bases without a gene match is 9. The CDR3 sequence holds 17 residues, the cysteine and phenylalanine included. Only the CDR3 portion is preserved as DNA: 51 bases, with reading frame beginning at the first base. CDR1 is given as SGHNT and CDR2 as YYREEE, both from the germline V gene (reference sequence).